Sequencing of this T cell receptor beta chain was carried out in a study of technical replicates of blood from a few donors. Method: immunoSEQ multiplex PCR; TCRdb's copy keeps in-frame clones and lacks some. The repertoire holds about 88,000 clones, with 85% to 95% as singletons. The sequence was collected from a human donor in good health. Sequenced sample: T cells isolated from PBMCs.

In nucleotides, the CDR3 is TGTGCCAGCAGTGCAGAATTCTCTGGGGCCAACGTCCTGACTTTC. This translates into CASSAEFSGANVLTF. The chain couples TRBV2 to TRBJ2-6; unclear D gene. The CDR3 contains 15 residues. The V and J ends lost 4 bases and 0 bases respectively, with 7 bases between them. From germline, CDR1 is SNHLY and CDR2 FYNNEI. Using reference TRBV2 and TRBJ2-6 for the parts outside the CDR3, the full variable domain is EPEVTQTPSHQVTQMGQEVILRCVPISNHLYFYWYRQILGQKVEFLVSFYNNEISEKSEIFDDQFSVERPDGSNFTLKIRSTKLEDSAMYFCASSAEFSGANVLTFGAGSRLTVL.